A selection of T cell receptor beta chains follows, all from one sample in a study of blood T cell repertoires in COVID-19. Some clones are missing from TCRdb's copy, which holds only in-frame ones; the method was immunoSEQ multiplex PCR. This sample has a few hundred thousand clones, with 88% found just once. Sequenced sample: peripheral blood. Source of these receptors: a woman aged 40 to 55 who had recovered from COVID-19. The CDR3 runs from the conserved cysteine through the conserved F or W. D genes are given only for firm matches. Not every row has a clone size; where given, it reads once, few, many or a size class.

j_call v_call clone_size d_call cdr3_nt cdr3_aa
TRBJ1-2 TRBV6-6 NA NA TGTGCCAGCACCCCCTTCGCTAACTATGGCTACACCTTC CASTPFANYGYTF
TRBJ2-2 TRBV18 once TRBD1 TGTGCCAGCTCACCACCGACGGGACAGGGGAACACCGGGGAGCTGTTTTTT CASSPPTGQGNTGELFF
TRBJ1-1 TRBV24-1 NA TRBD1 TGTGCCACCAGTGACCCGGACAGGCAGAGGGCTGAAGCTTTCTTT CATSDPDRQRAEAFF
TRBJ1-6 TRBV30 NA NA TGTGCCTGGGACCAACAGGGCTCACCCCTCCACTTT CAWDQQGSPLHF
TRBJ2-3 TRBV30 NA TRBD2 TGTGCCTGGAGTGTACGGGCTAGCGGGCGGGCCGGGGATACGCAGTATTTT CAWSVRASGRAGDTQYF
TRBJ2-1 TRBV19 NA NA TGTGCCACCAGAGGCGGGTGGGAGCAGTTCTTC CATRGGWEQFF
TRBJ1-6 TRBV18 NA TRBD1 TGTGCCAGCTCACACCGACAGGGGGCTGAAGGTTCACCCCTCCACTTT CASSHRQGAEGSPLHF
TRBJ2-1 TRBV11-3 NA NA TGTGCCAGCAGCTCCCAGGGTGGCGGCAAGAATGAGCAGTTCTTC CASSSQGGGKNEQFF
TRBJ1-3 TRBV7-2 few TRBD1 TGTGCCAGCAGCATAAGGGGACCGGGACAGGGGGTTGGAAACACCATATATTTT CASSIRGPGQGVGNTIYF
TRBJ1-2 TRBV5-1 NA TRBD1 TGCGCCAGCAGCACGGACAGGGGGGATGGCTACACCTTC CASSTDRGDGYTF